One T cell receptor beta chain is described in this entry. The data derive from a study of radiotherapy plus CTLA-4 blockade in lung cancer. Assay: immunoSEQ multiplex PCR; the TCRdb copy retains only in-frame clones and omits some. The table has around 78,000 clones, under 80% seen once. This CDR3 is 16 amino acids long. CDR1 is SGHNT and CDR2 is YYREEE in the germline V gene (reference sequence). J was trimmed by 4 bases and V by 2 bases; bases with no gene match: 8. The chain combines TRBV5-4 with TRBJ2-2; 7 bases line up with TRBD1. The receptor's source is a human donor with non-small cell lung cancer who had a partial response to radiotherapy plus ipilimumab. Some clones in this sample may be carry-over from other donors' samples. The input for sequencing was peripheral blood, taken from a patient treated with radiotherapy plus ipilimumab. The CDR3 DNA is TGTGCCAGCAGCTTATCGAACAGGGGAACCACCGGGGAGCTGTTTTTT. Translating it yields CASSLSNRGTTGELFF.